The rows below give T cell receptor beta chains drawn from one sample of a study of T cells in localized non-small cell lung cancer. Libraries were prepared by immunoSEQ multiplex PCR; TCRdb keeps only in-frame clonotypes and omits some of them. The sample carries under 95,000 clones, around 80% recorded once. The sequenced sample was peripheral blood, obtained before any cancer treatment. Source of these receptors: an older female donor with stage I lung adenocarcinoma. CDR3s include the opening cysteine and the closing phenylalanine or tryptophan. The D gene is left open where the match is weak. Where a row states a size, it is once, few, many or the class of an expanded clone; other rows omit it.

TRBV11-2	once	NA	TRBJ2-3	TGTGCCAGCAGCTTAGTAGGGCGGGGACGCCGAGAGACGCAGTATTTT	CASSLVGRGRRETQYF
TRBV28	NA	TRBD2	TRBJ2-7	TGTGCCAGCAGCAGAGGACTAGCGGGAGAGGGCTCCTACGAGCAGTACTTC	CASSRGLAGEGSYEQYF
TRBV19	NA	NA	TRBJ1-2	TGTGCCAGTAGTTCCACAGGGTTTAGTGGCTACACCTTC	CASSSTGFSGYTF
TRBV19	NA	TRBD2	TRBJ2-1	TGTGCCAGTAGTGGGTTTAGCGGGGGCTACAATGAGCAGTTCTTC	CASSGFSGGYNEQFF
TRBV28	once	NA	TRBJ2-7	TGTGCCAGCAGTTCGGGGGAGCAGTACTTC	CASSSGEQYF
TRBV21-1	NA	NA	TRBJ2-5	TGTGCCAGCAGCCCGGACAGGGCCGCCAAAAAGACCCAGTACTTC	CASSPDRAAKKTQYF
TRBV9	NA	NA	TRBJ2-3	TGTGCCAGCAGCCCCCAGGGGAGCCTGTCGACAGATACGCAGTATTTT	CASSPQGSLSTDTQYF
TRBV4-2	NA	NA	TRBJ2-1	TGTGCCAGCAGCCAAGCGGAATACAATGAGCAGTTCTTC	CASSQAEYNEQFF
TRBV5-4	NA	NA	TRBJ2-4	TGTGCCAGCAGCTTGGAGGACGGAAACATTCAGTACTTC	CASSLEDGNIQYF
TRBV7-8	NA	TRBD1	TRBJ1-1	TGTGCCAGCAGCGCTAGACAGGGAAGCACTGAAGCTTTCTTT	CASSARQGSTEAFF
TRBV5-1	once	TRBD2	TRBJ2-1	TGCGCCAGCAGCCCATCATTAGCGGGACTAAACAAGGATGAGCAGTTCTTC	CASSPSLAGLNKDEQFF
TRBV11-2	NA	TRBD1	TRBJ2-1	TGTGCCAGCAGCTTAGATAGGGGGCCAGATGAGCAGTTCTTC	CASSLDRGPDEQFF
TRBV5-4	NA	NA	TRBJ2-5	TGTGCCAGCAGCTTGCAGGGAGGCGAGACCCAGTACTTC	CASSLQGGETQYF
TRBV7-6	NA	NA	TRBJ1-5	TGTGCCAGCAGCCAGACAGTTTCCGAACCCCAGCATTTT	CASSQTVSEPQHF
TRBV2	NA	NA	TRBJ2-2	TGTGCCAGCAGTGCCGTAGTGGGGGAGTCCGGGGAGCTGTTTTTT	CASSAVVGESGELFF
TRBV5-6	NA	TRBD1	TRBJ1-4	TGTGCCAGCAGCTTGGTGGCGGGACAGGCCTCCACCTCTAATGAAAAACTGTTTTTT	CASSLVAGQASTSNEKLFF